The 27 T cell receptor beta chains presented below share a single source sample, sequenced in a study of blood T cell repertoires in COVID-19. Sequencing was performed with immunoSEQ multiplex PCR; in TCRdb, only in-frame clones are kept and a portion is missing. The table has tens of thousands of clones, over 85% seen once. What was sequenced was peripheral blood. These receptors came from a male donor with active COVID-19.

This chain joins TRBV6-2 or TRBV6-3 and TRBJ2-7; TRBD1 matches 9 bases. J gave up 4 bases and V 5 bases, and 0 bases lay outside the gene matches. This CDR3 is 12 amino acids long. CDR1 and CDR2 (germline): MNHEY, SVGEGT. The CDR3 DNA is TGTGCCAGCAGTGGGACAGGGTACGAGCAGTACTTC. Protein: CASSGTGYEQYF.

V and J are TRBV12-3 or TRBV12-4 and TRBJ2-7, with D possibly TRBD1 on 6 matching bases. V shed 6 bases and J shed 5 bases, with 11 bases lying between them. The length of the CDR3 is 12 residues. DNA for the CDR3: TGTGCCAGCAGCCCCGGACAGAACGAGCAGTACTTC. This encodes CASSPGQNEQYF.

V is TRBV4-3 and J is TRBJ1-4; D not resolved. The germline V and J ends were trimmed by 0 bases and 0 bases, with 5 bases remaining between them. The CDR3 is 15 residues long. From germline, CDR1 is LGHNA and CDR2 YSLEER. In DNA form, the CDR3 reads TGCGCCAGCAGCCAAGACCATGCAACTAATGAAAAACTGTTTTTT. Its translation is CASSQDHATNEKLFF.

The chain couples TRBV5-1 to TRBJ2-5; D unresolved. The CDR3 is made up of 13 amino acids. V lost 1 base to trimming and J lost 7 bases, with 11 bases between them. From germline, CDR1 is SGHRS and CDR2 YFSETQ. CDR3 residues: CASSLSDPGTQYF. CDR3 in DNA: TGCGCCAGCAGCTTGTCTGATCCGGGGACCCAGTACTTC.

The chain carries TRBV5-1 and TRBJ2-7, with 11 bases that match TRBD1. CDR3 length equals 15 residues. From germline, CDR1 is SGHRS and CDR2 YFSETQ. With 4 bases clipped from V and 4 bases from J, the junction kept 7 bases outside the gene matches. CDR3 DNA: TGCGCCAGCAGCCTGGGAGGGACAGGGGGATACGAGCAGTACTTC. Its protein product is CASSLGGTGGYEQYF.

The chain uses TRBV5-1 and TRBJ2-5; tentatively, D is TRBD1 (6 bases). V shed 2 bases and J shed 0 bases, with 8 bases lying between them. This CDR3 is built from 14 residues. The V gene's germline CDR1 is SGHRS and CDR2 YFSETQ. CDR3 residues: CASSFGQNQETQYF. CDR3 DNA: TGCGCCAGCAGCTTCGGACAGAACCAAGAGACCCAGTACTTC.

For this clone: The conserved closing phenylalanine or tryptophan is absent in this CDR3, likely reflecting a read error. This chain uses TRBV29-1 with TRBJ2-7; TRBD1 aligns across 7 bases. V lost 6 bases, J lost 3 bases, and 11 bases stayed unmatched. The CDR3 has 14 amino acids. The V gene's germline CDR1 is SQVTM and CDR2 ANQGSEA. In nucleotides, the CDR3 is TGCAGCGTAAAACAGGGGATCCAGGGCTACGAGCAGTACCTC. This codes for CSVKQGIQGYEQYL.

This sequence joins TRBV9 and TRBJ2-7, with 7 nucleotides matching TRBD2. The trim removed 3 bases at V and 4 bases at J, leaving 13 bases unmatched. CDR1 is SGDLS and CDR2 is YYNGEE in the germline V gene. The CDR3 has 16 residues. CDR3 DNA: TGTGCCAGCAGCGGGACCGGCGGGGGTACCTTATACGAGCAGTACTTC. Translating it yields CASSGTGGGTLYEQYF.

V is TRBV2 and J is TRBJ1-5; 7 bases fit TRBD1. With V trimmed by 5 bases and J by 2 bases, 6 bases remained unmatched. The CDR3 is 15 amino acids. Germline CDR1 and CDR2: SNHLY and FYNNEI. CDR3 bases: TGTGCCAGCAGTAGGGACAGCCTAGGCAATCAGCCCCAGCATTTT. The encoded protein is CASSRDSLGNQPQHF.

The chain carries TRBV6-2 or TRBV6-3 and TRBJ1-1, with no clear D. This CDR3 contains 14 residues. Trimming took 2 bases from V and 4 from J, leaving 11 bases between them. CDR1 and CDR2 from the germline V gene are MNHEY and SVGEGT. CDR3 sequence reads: CASSYPSRGTEAFF. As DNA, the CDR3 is TGTGCCAGCAGTTACCCCTCCCGGGGCACTGAAGCTTTCTTT.

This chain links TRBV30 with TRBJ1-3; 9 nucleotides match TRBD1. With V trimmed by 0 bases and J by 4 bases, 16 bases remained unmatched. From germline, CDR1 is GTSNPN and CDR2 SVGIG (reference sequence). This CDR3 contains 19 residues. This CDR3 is CAWSVLFLQGAGEGNTIYF. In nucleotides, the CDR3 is TGTGCCTGGAGTGTCCTTTTTTTACAGGGGGCAGGAGAAGGAAACACCATATATTTT.

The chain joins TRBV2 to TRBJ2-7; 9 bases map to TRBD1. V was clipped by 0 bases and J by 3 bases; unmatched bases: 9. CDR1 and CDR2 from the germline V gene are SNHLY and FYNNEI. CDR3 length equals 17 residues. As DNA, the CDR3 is TGTGCCAGCAGTGAAGCTAATGCCGGGACAGGGATCTACGAGCAGTACTTC. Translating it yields CASSEANAGTGIYEQYF.

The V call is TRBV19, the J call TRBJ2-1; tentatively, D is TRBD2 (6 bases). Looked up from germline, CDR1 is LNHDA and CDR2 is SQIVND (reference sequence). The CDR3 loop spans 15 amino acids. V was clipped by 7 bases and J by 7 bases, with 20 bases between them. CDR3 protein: CASTPLGRGGNEQFF. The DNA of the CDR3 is TGTGCCAGTACTCCCCTCGGGCGGGGTGGGAATGAGCAGTTCTTC.

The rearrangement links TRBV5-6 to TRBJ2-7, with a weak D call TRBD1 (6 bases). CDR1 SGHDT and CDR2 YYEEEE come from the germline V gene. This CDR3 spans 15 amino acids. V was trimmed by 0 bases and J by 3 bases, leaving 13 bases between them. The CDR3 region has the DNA TGTGCCAGCAGCTTGGCGGGGACACTCGTCTACGAGCAGTACTTC. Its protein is CASSLAGTLVYEQYF.

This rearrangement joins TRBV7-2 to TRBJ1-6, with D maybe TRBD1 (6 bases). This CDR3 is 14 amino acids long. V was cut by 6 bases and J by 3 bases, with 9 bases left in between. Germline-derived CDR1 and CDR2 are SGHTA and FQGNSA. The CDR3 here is CASRRGIYNSPLHF. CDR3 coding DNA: TGTGCCAGCAGGAGGGGGATCTATAATTCACCCCTCCACTTT. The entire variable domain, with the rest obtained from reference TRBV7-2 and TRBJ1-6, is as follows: GAGVSQSPSNKVTEKGKDVELRCDPISGHTALYWYRQSLGQGLEFLIYFQGNSAPDKSGLPSDRFSAERTGGSVSTLTIQRTQQEDSAVYLCASRRGIYNSPLHFGNGTRLTVT.

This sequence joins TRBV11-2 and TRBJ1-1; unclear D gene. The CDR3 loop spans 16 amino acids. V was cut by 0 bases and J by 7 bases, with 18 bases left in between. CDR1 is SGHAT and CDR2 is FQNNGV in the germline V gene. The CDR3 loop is CASSLDSVVDRGEAFF. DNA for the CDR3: TGTGCCAGCAGCTTAGATTCCGTGGTGGATCGAGGTGAAGCTTTCTTT.

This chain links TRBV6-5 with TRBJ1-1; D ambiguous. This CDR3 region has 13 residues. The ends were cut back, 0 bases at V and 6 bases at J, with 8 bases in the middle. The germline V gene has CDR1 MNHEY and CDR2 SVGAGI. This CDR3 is CASSYSRWAEAFF. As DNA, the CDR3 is TGTGCCAGCAGTTACTCGAGGTGGGCTGAAGCTTTCTTT.

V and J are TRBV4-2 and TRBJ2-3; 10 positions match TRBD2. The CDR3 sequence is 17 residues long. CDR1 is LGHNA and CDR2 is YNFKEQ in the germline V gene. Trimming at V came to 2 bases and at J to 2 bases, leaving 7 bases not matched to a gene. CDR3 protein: CASSQKASGGATDTQYF. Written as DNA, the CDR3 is TGTGCCAGCAGCCAAAAGGCGAGCGGGGGGGCCACAGATACGCAGTATTTT.

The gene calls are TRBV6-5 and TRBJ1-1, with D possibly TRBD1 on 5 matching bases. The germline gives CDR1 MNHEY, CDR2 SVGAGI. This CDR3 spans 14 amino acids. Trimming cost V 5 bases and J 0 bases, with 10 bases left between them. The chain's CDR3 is CASSRPGMNTEAFF. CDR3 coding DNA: TGTGCCAGCAGTCGCCCAGGGATGAACACTGAAGCTTTCTTT.

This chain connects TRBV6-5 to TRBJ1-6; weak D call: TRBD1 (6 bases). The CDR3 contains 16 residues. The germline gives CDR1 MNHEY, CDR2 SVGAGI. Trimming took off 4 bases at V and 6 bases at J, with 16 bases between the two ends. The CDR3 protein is CASSSRPRGTNSPLHF. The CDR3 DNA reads TGTGCCAGCAGTTCCCGCCCCAGGGGAACTAATTCACCCCTCCACTTT.

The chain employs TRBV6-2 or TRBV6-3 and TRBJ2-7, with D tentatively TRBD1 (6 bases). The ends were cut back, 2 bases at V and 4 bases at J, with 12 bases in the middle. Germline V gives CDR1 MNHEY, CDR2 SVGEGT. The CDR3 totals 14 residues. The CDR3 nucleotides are TGTGCCAGCAGTTACCACAGGGCCTCGTACGAGCAGTACTTC. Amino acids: CASSYHRASYEQYF.

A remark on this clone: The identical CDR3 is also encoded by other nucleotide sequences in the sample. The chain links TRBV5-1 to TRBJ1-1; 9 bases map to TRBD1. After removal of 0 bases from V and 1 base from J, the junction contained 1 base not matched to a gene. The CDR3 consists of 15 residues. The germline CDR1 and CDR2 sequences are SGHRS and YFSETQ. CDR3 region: CASSLGQGGNTEAFF. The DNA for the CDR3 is TGCGCCAGCAGCTTGGGACAGGGGGGGAACACTGAAGCTTTCTTT.

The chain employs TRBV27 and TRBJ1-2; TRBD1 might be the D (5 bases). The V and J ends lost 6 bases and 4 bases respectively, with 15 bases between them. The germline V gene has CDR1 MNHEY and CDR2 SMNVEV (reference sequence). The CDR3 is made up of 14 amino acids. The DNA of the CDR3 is TGTGCCAGCAGATCGACAGCCACGACCTATGGCTACACCTTC. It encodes CASRSTATTYGYTF.

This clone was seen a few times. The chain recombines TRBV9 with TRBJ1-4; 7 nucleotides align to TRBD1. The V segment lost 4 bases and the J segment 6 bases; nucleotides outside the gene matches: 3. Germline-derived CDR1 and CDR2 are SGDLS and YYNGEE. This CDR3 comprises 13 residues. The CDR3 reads CASSRGPDEKLFF. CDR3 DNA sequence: TGTGCCAGCAGCAGGGGGCCGGATGAAAAACTGTTTTTT.

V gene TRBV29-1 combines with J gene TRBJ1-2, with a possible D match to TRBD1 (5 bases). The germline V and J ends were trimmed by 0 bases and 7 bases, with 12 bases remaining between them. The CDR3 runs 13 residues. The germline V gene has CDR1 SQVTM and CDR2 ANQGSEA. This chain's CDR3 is CSVEDRVRGGYTF. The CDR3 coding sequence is TGCAGCGTTGAAGACAGGGTTCGTGGTGGCTACACCTTC.

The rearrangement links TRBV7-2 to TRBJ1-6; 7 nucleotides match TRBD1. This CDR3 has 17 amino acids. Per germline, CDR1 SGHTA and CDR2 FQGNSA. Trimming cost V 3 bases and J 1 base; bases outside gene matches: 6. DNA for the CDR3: TGTGCCAGCAGCTTTAGACAGGGCAGGTCCTATAATTCACCCCTCCACTTT. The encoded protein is CASSFRQGRSYNSPLHF.

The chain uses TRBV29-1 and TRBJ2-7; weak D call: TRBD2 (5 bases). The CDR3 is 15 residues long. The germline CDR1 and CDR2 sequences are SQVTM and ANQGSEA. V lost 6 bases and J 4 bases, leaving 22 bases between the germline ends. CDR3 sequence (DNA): TGCAGCGTAGCACCGGGAAGCCCCCGGACTTACGAGCAGTACTTC. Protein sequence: CSVAPGSPRTYEQYF.